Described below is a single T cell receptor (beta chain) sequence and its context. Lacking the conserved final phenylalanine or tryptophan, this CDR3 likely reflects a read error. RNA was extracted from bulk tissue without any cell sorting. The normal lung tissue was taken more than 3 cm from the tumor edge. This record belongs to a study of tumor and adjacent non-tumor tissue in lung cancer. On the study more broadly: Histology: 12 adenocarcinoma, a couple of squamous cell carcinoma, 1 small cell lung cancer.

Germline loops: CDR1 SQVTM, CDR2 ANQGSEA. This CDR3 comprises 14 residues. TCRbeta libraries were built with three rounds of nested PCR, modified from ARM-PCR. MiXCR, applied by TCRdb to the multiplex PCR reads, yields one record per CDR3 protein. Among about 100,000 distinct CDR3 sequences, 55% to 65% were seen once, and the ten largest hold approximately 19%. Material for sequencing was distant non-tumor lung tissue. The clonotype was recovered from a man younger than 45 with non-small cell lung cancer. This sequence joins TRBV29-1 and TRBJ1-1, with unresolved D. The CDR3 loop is CTVGSWGTPSEAFL. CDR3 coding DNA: TGCACCGTTGGGAGTTGGGGTACGCCGTCTGAAGCTTTCCTT.